These T cell receptor beta chains were read from a single sample in a study of shared clonotypes between healthy human individuals. The table came from immunoSEQ multiplex PCR; TCRdb's copy has only in-frame clones and leaves some out. Found here are 2,500,000 or so clones, 92% of them singletons; the top ten hold 0.37%. The material sequenced was naive CD4+ T cells from PBMCs. These receptors were taken from a man aged 18-30 years in good health. Some clones in this sample may be carry-over from other donors' samples. The CDR3 runs from the conserved cysteine through the conserved F or W. D genes are given only for firm matches. Clone size appears in some rows only: once, few, many, or a class for an expanded clone.

j_call clone_size d_call v_call cdr3_aa cdr3_nt
TRBJ1-2 once NA TRBV5-8 CASSLWGWNYGYTF TGTGCCAGCAGCTTGTGGGGATGGAACTATGGCTACACCTTC
TRBJ1-3 NA NA TRBV28 CASSFGQSRSGNTIYF TGTGCCAGCAGTTTCGGTCAATCCCGCTCTGGAAACACCATATATTTT
TRBJ2-7 NA TRBD1 TRBV28 CASSPRTGGSVEQYF TGTGCCAGCAGTCCGAGGACAGGGGGGTCTGTCGAGCAGTACTTC
TRBJ2-5 NA NA TRBV5-1 CASCTGEEGETQYF TGCGCCAGCTGCACTGGGGAAGAAGGAGAGACCCAGTACTTC
TRBJ2-3 NA TRBD1 TRBV19 CASNNRGRSTDTQYF TGTGCCAGTAATAACAGGGGAAGAAGCACAGATACGCAGTATTTT
TRBJ2-7 once TRBD1 TRBV5-1 CASRGQDDPRREQYF TGCGCCAGCAGGGGACAGGACGATCCACGGAGGGAGCAGTACTTC
TRBJ2-5 NA NA TRBV2 CASSPGSQETQYF TGTGCCAGCAGTCCCGGGAGCCAAGAGACCCAGTACTTC
TRBJ2-7 NA NA TRBV18 CASSPPTAYEQYF TGTGCCAGCTCACCACCTACGGCCTACGAGCAGTACTTC
TRBJ1-1 NA NA TRBV6-1 CASVRPTLWDTEAFF TGTGCCAGCGTAAGGCCCACCCTATGGGACACTGAAGCTTTCTTT
TRBJ2-3 NA TRBD1 TRBV4-1 CASSQPGTGFGTDTQYF TGCGCCAGCAGCCAGCCCGGGACAGGGTTTGGCACAGATACGCAGTATTTT
TRBJ2-1 NA TRBD2 TRBV5-1 CASRPDLWTSGYSGSYNEQFF TGCGCCAGCCGTCCTGATCTCTGGACTAGCGGGTACAGCGGCTCCTACAATGAGCAGTTCTTC
TRBJ2-2 NA TRBD1 TRBV28 CASIRSGQGRAGELFF TGTGCCAGCATTCGATCCGGACAGGGCCGAGCCGGGGAGCTGTTTTTT
TRBJ2-1 NA TRBD1 TRBV11-2 CASGIRQGYYNEQFF TGTGCCAGCGGTATACGACAGGGGTATTACAATGAGCAGTTCTTC
TRBJ2-2 NA TRBD2 TRBV11-2 CASRWTSQRGELFF TGTGCCAGCCGCTGGACTAGCCAGAGAGGGGAGCTGTTTTTT
TRBJ1-1 NA TRBD1 TRBV6-5 CASRAQGASEAFF TGTGCCAGCAGGGCACAGGGGGCAAGTGAAGCTTTCTTT
TRBJ2-7 NA NA TRBV9 CASSPGSSGISYEQYF TGTGCCAGCAGCCCAGGGAGTAGCGGAATCTCCTACGAGCAGTACTTC
TRBJ2-5 NA NA TRBV15 CATSRYARMVQTQYF TGTGCCACCAGCAGGTACGCGAGAATGGTACAGACCCAGTACTTC
TRBJ1-5 few TRBD1 TRBV7-9 CASSLTGYQPQHF TGTGCCAGCAGCTTGACAGGGTACCAGCCCCAGCATTTT
TRBJ2-3 NA NA TRBV30 CAWSVPGGEGDTQYF TGTGCCTGGAGTGTACCAGGGGGGGAGGGCGATACGCAGTATTTT
TRBJ2-1 once TRBD2 TRBV28 CASSSAGLAGENEQFF TGTGCCAGCAGTTCCGCGGGACTAGCGGGAGAAAATGAGCAGTTCTTC
TRBJ1-3 few NA TRBV6-6 CASSPTYGTIYF TGTGCCAGCAGTCCAACTTATGGCACCATATATTTT
TRBJ1-4 NA NA TRBV5-1 CASSPGPPNEKLFF TGCGCCAGCAGCCCCGGGCCTCCTAATGAAAAACTGTTTTTT
TRBJ2-7 NA NA TRBV6-5 CASREGRPYEQYF TGTGCCAGCAGAGAGGGACGGCCCTACGAGCAGTACTTC
TRBJ1-6 NA TRBD1 TRBV7-8 CASSLGDSAVQGTLHF TGTGCCAGCAGCTTAGGAGACTCGGCAGTACAGGGGACCCTCCACTTT
TRBJ2-1 NA TRBD2 TRBV11-1 CASSLPGLVGREQFF TGTGCCAGCAGCTTGCCGGGACTAGTAGGTCGAGAGCAGTTCTTC
TRBJ2-7 NA TRBD2 TRBV7-9 CASSFRPGQRLAGPYEQYF TGTGCCAGCAGCTTCAGGCCGGGACAGAGACTAGCGGGACCCTACGAGCAGTACTTC
TRBJ2-2 NA NA TRBV9 CASSAPGETNTGELFF TGTGCCAGCAGTGCGCCGGGGGAGACGAACACCGGGGAGCTGTTTTTT
TRBJ1-2 few TRBD1 TRBV18 CASSPGRGRLRLDYGYTF TGTGCCAGCTCACCCGGTAGGGGGCGCCTAAGGTTGGACTATGGCTACACCTTC
TRBJ2-7 NA NA TRBV7-8 CASSLALQGQYF TGTGCCAGCAGCTTAGCGCTCCAGGGGCAGTACTTC
TRBJ2-2 NA TRBD1 TRBV19 CASSIQQGIGGELFF TGTGCCAGTAGTATACAACAGGGGATAGGCGGGGAGCTGTTTTTT
TRBJ2-7 NA NA TRBV6-1 CASRPNTGTPYEQYF TGTGCCAGCAGGCCAAATACAGGGACCCCCTACGAGCAGTACTTC
TRBJ1-5 NA NA TRBV7-9 CASSLGRGNQPQHF TGTGCCAGCAGCTTAGGGAGGGGCAATCAGCCCCAGCATTTT
TRBJ2-1 NA NA TRBV28 CASSPPGPRQFF TGTGCCAGCAGTCCCCCCGGACCAAGGCAGTTCTTC
TRBJ1-5 few NA TRBV18 CASSLDVVQPQHF TGTGCCAGCTCACTAGACGTTGTTCAGCCCCAGCATTTT
TRBJ1-5 NA NA TRBV27 CASSFLGQPQHF TGTGCCAGCAGTTTCTTGGGTCAGCCCCAGCATTTT
TRBJ2-7 NA NA TRBV21-1 CASKYSGRYSGQYF TGTGCCAGCAAATATAGCGGGAGGTACTCAGGGCAGTACTTC
TRBJ2-2 NA TRBD2 TRBV15 CATSGREKRLVSGELFF TGTGCCACCAGCGGGAGGGAAAAACGTCTCGTCTCCGGGGAGCTGTTTTTT
TRBJ2-7 NA TRBD2 TRBV4-1 CASSQMAGLAGWYEQYF TGCGCCAGCAGCCAGATGGCTGGACTAGCGGGATGGTACGAGCAGTACTTC
TRBJ2-5 NA NA TRBV2 CASQSSSLSTQYF TGTGCCAGCCAGAGTAGCAGCCTTTCTACCCAGTACTTC
TRBJ2-1 NA NA TRBV19 CASSITGDEQFF TGTGCCAGTAGTATAACCGGGGATGAGCAGTTCTTC
TRBJ1-1 NA NA TRBV7-8 CASSVLGGRNTEAFF TGTGCCAGCAGCGTCCTTGGCGGGCGAAACACTGAAGCTTTCTTT
TRBJ2-7 few TRBD2 TRBV5-5 CASSLEGTSGISSYEQYF TGTGCCAGCAGCTTGGAAGGGACTAGCGGGATCAGCTCCTACGAGCAGTACTTC
TRBJ2-5 once TRBD2 TRBV6-1 CASIRAGVGETQYF TGTGCCAGCATACGAGCGGGAGTTGGAGAGACCCAGTACTTC
TRBJ1-5 once TRBD1 TRBV18 CASSLGQGLQPQHF TGTGCCAGCTCCCTTGGACAGGGTCTTCAGCCCCAGCATTTT
TRBJ2-2 NA TRBD1 TRBV5-4 CASSSGQALSNTGELFF TGTGCCAGCAGCTCCGGACAGGCCCTTTCGAACACCGGGGAGCTGTTTTTT
TRBJ2-2 NA NA TRBV2 CASRTGTSSGELFF TGTGCCAGCAGAACCGGGACCTCCTCCGGGGAGCTGTTTTTT
TRBJ1-2 NA NA TRBV7-2 CASSSKQGSNYGYTF TGTGCCAGCAGCTCAAAACAGGGCTCCAACTATGGCTACACCTTC
TRBJ1-4 NA NA TRBV5-4 CASSFSGSSKLFF TGTGCCAGCAGCTTTTCGGGCTCGTCGAAACTGTTTTTT
TRBJ2-1 NA NA TRBV6-5 CASSLGSSYNEQFF TGTGCCAGCAGTCTGGGGAGCTCCTACAATGAGCAGTTCTTC
TRBJ2-4 NA NA TRBV4-3 CASSQTPAKNIQYF TGCGCCAGCAGCCAGACACCTGCCAAAAACATTCAGTACTTC
TRBJ1-2 NA NA TRBV5-1 CASSLTVNNYGYTF TGCGCCAGCAGCTTGACAGTCAATAACTATGGCTACACCTTC
TRBJ2-5 NA NA TRBV7-8 CASSPTRGAQYF TGTGCCAGCAGCCCGACCCGTGGTGCCCAGTACTTC
TRBJ1-4 few NA TRBV9 CASSVDGVGKLFF TGTGCCAGCAGCGTAGATGGGGTGGGAAAACTGTTTTTT
TRBJ2-5 once NA TRBV19 CASSWGQGPETQYF TGTGCCAGTAGCTGGGGTCAGGGACCGGAGACCCAGTACTTC
TRBJ1-1 NA NA TRBV7-2 CASSFNRVGTEAFF TGTGCCAGCAGCTTCAACAGGGTGGGGACTGAAGCTTTCTTT
TRBJ1-5 few TRBD1 TRBV7-2 CASSGGQAPWPQHF TGTGCCAGCAGCGGGGGACAGGCCCCATGGCCCCAGCATTTT
TRBJ2-7 NA NA TRBV5-5 CASSSFGDPSYEQYF TGTGCCAGCAGCTCGTTCGGGGACCCCTCCTACGAGCAGTACTTC
TRBJ1-5 NA NA TRBV19 CASSMEGDRNQPQHF TGTGCCAGTAGTATGGAGGGGGACCGGAATCAGCCCCAGCATTTT
TRBJ2-7 NA NA TRBV6-1 CASSEALGSSYEQYF TGTGCCAGCAGTGAAGCGCTCGGGAGCTCCTACGAGCAGTACTTC